This entry lists 16 T cell receptor beta chains sequenced from one sample in a study of identical twins. One entry per CDR3 protein, called by TCRdb with MiXCR from the 5' RACE reads. Of some 300,000 distinct CDR3 sequences listed, around 12% are singletons. This sample was also put to use in a study of yellow fever vaccine responses in identical twins.

Input material: CD8+ T cells sorted from blood. The source is a woman under 30 in good health.

Only a few counts were recorded for this clonotype. The chain recombines TRBV9 with TRBJ2-1, with 8 bases identical to TRBD2. Germline assignment: CDR1 SGDLS and CDR2 YYNGEE. With 0 bases clipped from V and 7 bases from J, the junction kept 6 bases outside the gene matches. The CDR3 length is 15 residues. CDR3 DNA: TGTGCCAGCAGCGTAGAAGCGGGCGGGGGGAATGAGCAGTTCTTC. Its translation: CASSVEAGGGNEQFF.

This clonotype was counted a few times. The chain is built from TRBV10-1 and TRBJ1-6; 9 nucleotides align to TRBD1. CDR1 is WNHNN and CDR2 is SYGVQD in the germline V gene (reference sequence). V was pared by 7 bases and J by 7 bases, with 8 bases of the junction left unmatched. The CDR3 covers 15 residues. The chain's CDR3 is CASKLRDRDNSPLHF. For the CDR3, the DNA is TGCGCCAGCAAACTCCGGGACAGGGACAATTCACCCCTCCACTTT.

This clonotype was picked up a small number of times. V and J are TRBV7-9 and TRBJ2-1; D call uncertain. The CDR3 is 13 residues long. V was cut by 3 bases and J by 6 bases, with 9 bases left in between. Germline V gene lookup returns CDR1 SEHNR and CDR2 FQNEAQ (reference sequence). The CDR3 bases are TGTGCCAGCAGCTTCTCTAGTCGCAATGAGCAGTTCTTC. Protein sequence: CASSFSSRNEQFF.

The rearrangement joins TRBV12-3 or TRBV12-4 to TRBJ2-1; TRBD1 agrees at 8 bases. The ends lost 8 bases at V and 2 bases at J; junction bases unmatched: 5. The CDR3 sequence is 14 residues long. CDR3 residues: CASRPGQAYNEQFF. The DNA for the CDR3 is TGTGCCAGCCGGCCGGGACAGGCCTACAATGAGCAGTTCTTC.

This clonotype was detected only once. This chain connects TRBV4-1 to TRBJ2-2; a possible D gene is TRBD2 (6 bases). CDR1 and CDR2 (germline): MGHRA, YSYEKL. The V gene lost 1 base and the J gene lost 6 bases, with 9 bases spanning the gap. CDR3 length: 14 residues. The CDR3 bases are TGCGCCAGCAGCCAAGCAGGAGGGGCCGGGGAGCTGTTTTTT. Its translation is CASSQAGGAGELFF.

The V and J genes are TRBV9 and TRBJ2-1; 11 positions agree with TRBD2. The CDR3 has 19 amino acids. Per the germline V gene, CDR1 is SGDLS and CDR2 is YYNGEE. With V trimmed by 4 bases and J by 3 bases, 15 bases remained unmatched. Written as DNA, the CDR3 is TGTGCCAGCAGCCCCGTCGGGGGAGGGACTAGCGGAAACTACAATGAGCAGTTCTTC. Translation: CASSPVGGGTSGNYNEQFF.

This clonotype was detected only a few times. V gene TRBV12-3 or TRBV12-4 combines with J gene TRBJ1-1; no definite D call. Deletions cut 3 bases from V and 0 bases from J, with 11 bases between. This CDR3 contains 15 residues. CDR3 DNA sequence: TGTGCCAGCAGTTTGGAACGGATCATGAACACTGAAGCTTTCTTT. The encoded protein is CASSLERIMNTEAFF.

This clonotype was recorded at least ten times. This chain connects TRBV12-3 or TRBV12-4 to TRBJ2-1, with D uncertain. V lost 9 bases, J lost 2 bases, and 11 bases lay in between. The CDR3 contains 13 residues. The CDR3 coding sequence is TGTGCCAGTTGTCTAACCACCTACAATGAGCAGTTCTTC. Protein product: CASCLTTYNEQFF.

V gene TRBV28 combines with J gene TRBJ2-5, with D unresolved. CDR1 is MDHEN, CDR2 SYDVKM, per germline. V shed 5 bases and J shed 5 bases, with 9 bases lying between them. This CDR3 comprises 12 residues. This CDR3 is CASSRYGETQYF. CDR3 DNA sequence: TGTGCCAGCAGTCGCTACGGTGAGACCCAGTACTTC. Full variable domain (missing parts from reference TRBV28 and TRBJ2-5): DVKVTQSSRYLVKRTGEKVFLECVQDMDHENMFWYRQDPGLGLRLIYFSYDVKMKEKGDIPEGYSVSREKKERFSLILESASTNQTSMYLCASSRYGETQYFGPGTRLLVL.

This clonotype was seen ten or more times. J is TRBJ2-5 and V is TRBV3-1; the match to TRBD2 covers 7 bases. V lost 3 bases to trimming and J lost 0 bases; unmatched junction nucleotides: 4. The CDR3 loop spans 15 amino acids. Germline V gives CDR1 LGHDT, CDR2 YNNKEL (reference sequence). The CDR3 loop is CASSQGGSYQETQYF. In nucleotides, the CDR3 is TGTGCCAGCAGCCAGGGCGGGAGTTACCAAGAGACCCAGTACTTC.

This chain connects TRBV6-5 to TRBJ2-4; TRBD1 is a possible D gene (5 bases). Germline lookup yields CDR1 MNHEY and CDR2 SVGAGI. This CDR3 region has 14 residues. V dropped 0 bases and J dropped 9 bases, with 12 bases sitting between them. The CDR3 sequence: CASSYSSRVAIQYF. In nucleotides, the CDR3 is TGTGCCAGCAGTTACTCGAGCAGGGTGGCCATTCAGTACTTC.

This clonotype has more than one count but fewer than ten. The rearrangement uses TRBV7-8 and TRBJ2-3; D ambiguous. The germline CDR1 and CDR2 sequences are SGHVS and FQNEAQ. Trimming stripped 5 bases from V and 0 bases from J, with 12 bases between. This CDR3 contains 15 residues. In DNA form, the CDR3 reads TGTGCCAGCAGCCCCACAGAGCTCAGCACAGATACGCAGTATTTT. This encodes CASSPTELSTDTQYF.

The gene calls are TRBV20-1 and TRBJ2-3; 7 positions match TRBD1. J was trimmed by 4 bases and V by 5 bases; bases with no gene match: 9. Germline CDR1 reads DFQATT; CDR2 reads SNEGSKA (reference sequence). The CDR3 is 14 residues long. In DNA, the CDR3 is TGCAGTGCTGTCAGGGGGTTTAAAGCAGATACGCAGTATTTT. Its protein product is CSAVRGFKADTQYF.

Ten or more counts support this clonotype. The V call is TRBV29-1, the J call TRBJ2-2; D is ambiguous. V was pared by 4 bases and J by 1 base, with 7 bases between. CDR3 length: 13 residues. Germline CDR1 reads SQVTM; CDR2 reads ANQGSEA. CDR3 in amino acids: CSVVSENTGELFF. The CDR3 nucleotides read TGCAGCGTTGTATCTGAGAACACCGGGGAGCTGTTTTTT.

The sample holds many counts of this clonotype. This sequence joins TRBV12-3 or TRBV12-4 and TRBJ1-6; D gene uncertain. The CDR3 consists of 16 residues. Deletions cut 2 bases from V and 7 bases from J, with 15 bases between. CDR3 bases: TGTGCCAGCAGTTTACTCCGGACCTCAATAAATTCACCCCTCCACTTT. Protein product: CASSLLRTSINSPLHF.

The rearrangement links TRBV13 to TRBJ2-7; TRBD1 is a possible D gene (6 bases). Germline CDR1 reads PRHDT; CDR2 reads FYEKMQ (reference sequence). Trimming removed 2 bases at V and 6 bases at J, with 17 bases between. The CDR3 extends over 15 amino acids. CDR3 amino acids: CASSLRTARPGEQYV. DNA for the CDR3: TGTGCCAGCAGCTTAAGGACAGCCCGGCCTGGCGAGCAGTACGTC.